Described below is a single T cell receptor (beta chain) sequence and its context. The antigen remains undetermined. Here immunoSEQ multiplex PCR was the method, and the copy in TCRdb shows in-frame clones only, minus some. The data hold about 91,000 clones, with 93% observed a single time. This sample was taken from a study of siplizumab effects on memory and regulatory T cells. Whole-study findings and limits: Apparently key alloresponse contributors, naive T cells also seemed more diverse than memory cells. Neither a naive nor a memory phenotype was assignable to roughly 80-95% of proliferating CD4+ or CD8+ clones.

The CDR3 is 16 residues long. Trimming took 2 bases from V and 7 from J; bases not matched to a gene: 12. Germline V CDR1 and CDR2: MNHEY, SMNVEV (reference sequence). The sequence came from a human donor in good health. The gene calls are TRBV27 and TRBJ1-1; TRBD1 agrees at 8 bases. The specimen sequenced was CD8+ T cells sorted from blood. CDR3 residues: CASSLRLQGDGGEAFF. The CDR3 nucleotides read TGTGCCAGCAGTTTAAGACTACAGGGGGACGGGGGTGAAGCTTTCTTT.